This T cell receptor beta chain stems from a study of T-cell memory formation after mild COVID-19. The CDR3 spans 15 residues. Germline V lookup: CDR1 SGHRS, CDR2 YFSETQ. Trimming pared 5 bases from V and 1 base from J, leaving 15 bases between. This clonotype was picked up many times. From the 5' RACE reads, TCRdb called clonotypes with MiXCR, one entry per CDR3 protein. The sample shows some 260,000 distinct CDR3 sequences, about a sixth of them seen only once. The sequenced material came from PBMCs or a T cell subset sorted from them (not recorded which). The V call is TRBV5-1, the J call TRBJ1-1; perhaps TRBD1 as D (6 bases). The clonotype comes from a man aged 18 to 30 who had mild COVID-19 (a few samples of this study predate the infection). Cell type and time point are not known. CDR3: CASRLMTGTNTEAFF. The CDR3 DNA is TGCGCCAGCAGACTAATGACAGGAACGAACACTGAAGCTTTCTTT.